This TCR beta chain was found in a study of control samples from healthy donors and cancer patients (dated by TCRdb to 2019 to 2021). A remark on this clone: No cognate antigen has been identified for it. No much larger clone is present one base from it, and per-base qualities are unavailable.

Libraries were made using the immunoSEQ multiplex PCR assay. TCRdb obtained this table from immuneACCESS and retained in-frame rearrangements with V and J assigned. These tables miss some clones; where compared with another copy, unresolved V genes account for less than half of the shortfall, and the remainder is unexplained. This sample gives approximately 130,000 clones in total; over 75% of them show up just once. The ten top clones hold 2.9% of the sample. CDR1 and CDR2 are drawn from the germline V gene: SGHDT, YYEEEE. Deletion took 4 bases off V and 2 bases off J, with a span of 13 bases between the germline ends. Counted from cysteine to phenylalanine, this CDR3 has 14 amino acids. Here the CDR3 DNA is all that survives: 42 bases in frame from base 1.

Sequencing input: blood. This sequence originates from a man between 60 and 75 years old in good health. This sequence uses TRBV5-6 and TRBJ2-7; the D call is tentative, TRBD1 or TRBD2, as each matches 7 bases. The DNA reads TGTGCCAGCAGCCGGGGGGACAGCACCTACGAGCAGTACTTC. Translation gives CASSRGDSTYEQYF.